Below, one T cell receptor beta chain is given with its context. It has no known antigen specificity. Per-base qualities were not stored, and no clone one base away is much larger. The immunoSEQ hsTCRB kit was used to amplify TCR beta chains from the genomic DNA. The immunoSEQ service ran the sequencing of the TCR beta libraries on an Illumina MiSeq instrument. The original pipeline was this. Repertoire data were analyzed with the immunoSEQ Analyzer. The table comes from immuneACCESS by way of TCRdb, which keeps in-frame sequences with V and J called. Part of the clones is missing from these tables; in studies checked, under half for an unresolved V gene and the rest for unknown reasons. V and J calls and clone size are copied from that table; D and trimming were computed from the DNA. Here the sample has tens of thousands of clones; about nine tenths occur a single time. The biggest ten clones account for just under 5% of the sample.

The data originate from a study of resident and recirculating memory T cells in vitiligo (dated by TCRdb to between 2018 and 2020). At the level of the whole study: For TCR beta sequencing, each of a few stable vitiligo patients provided PBMCs and epidermis from shave biopsies taken at two lesional sites and two nonlesional sites. The goal of the human TCR beta sequencing was to check whether lesional vitiligo skin contained specific clones that differed from the clones found in nonlesional skin and blood. Without any cell sorting, samples were homogenized immediately before genomic DNA was extracted using the Qiagen DNeasy Blood & Tissue Kit. Results the study describes overall, beyond this receptor: TCR sequences were not found to be conserved across biopsy sites or patients, suggesting that different lesions are infiltrated by different T cell clones, a pattern described as private specificity. Even within a single patient, overlap and correlation analysis found no significant repertoire overlap between any biopsies apart from each lesion compared with itself. Working out how much the T cell clones identified in the vitiligo lesions and the human Trm versus Tcm pools each contribute will require future mechanistic studies. No unique dominant TCR clone was detected, and variation in clonality was observed among vitiligo lesions.

Vitiligo counted as stable when lesions had not changed during the previous 6 months. Stable patients also had to lack confetti depigmentation, a clinical sign of active vitiligo. Any patient who had received treatment in the previous three months was excluded. Ficoll density gradient centrifugation was used to isolate PBMCs from heparinized blood, after which the PBMCs were flash-frozen. A distance of 18 bases separates the germline ends of V and J, which lose 6 bases and 3 bases respectively. Based on the germline V gene, the CDR1 and CDR2 sequences are MDHEN and SYDVKM. CDR3 length: 16 amino acids, cysteine to phenylalanine. Just the 48-base CDR3 DNA is kept, in frame starting at base 1.

The sequencing sample was made of blood. The sequence is built from TRBV28 and TRBJ1-5; a weak D assignment points to TRBD1 (5 bases agree). This receptor was identified in a male donor with vitiligo. At the DNA level, the sequence is TGTGCCAGCAGACCTTGGGGGGGTACATACAATCAGCCCCAGCATTTT. This sequence encodes CASRPWGGTYNQPQHF.